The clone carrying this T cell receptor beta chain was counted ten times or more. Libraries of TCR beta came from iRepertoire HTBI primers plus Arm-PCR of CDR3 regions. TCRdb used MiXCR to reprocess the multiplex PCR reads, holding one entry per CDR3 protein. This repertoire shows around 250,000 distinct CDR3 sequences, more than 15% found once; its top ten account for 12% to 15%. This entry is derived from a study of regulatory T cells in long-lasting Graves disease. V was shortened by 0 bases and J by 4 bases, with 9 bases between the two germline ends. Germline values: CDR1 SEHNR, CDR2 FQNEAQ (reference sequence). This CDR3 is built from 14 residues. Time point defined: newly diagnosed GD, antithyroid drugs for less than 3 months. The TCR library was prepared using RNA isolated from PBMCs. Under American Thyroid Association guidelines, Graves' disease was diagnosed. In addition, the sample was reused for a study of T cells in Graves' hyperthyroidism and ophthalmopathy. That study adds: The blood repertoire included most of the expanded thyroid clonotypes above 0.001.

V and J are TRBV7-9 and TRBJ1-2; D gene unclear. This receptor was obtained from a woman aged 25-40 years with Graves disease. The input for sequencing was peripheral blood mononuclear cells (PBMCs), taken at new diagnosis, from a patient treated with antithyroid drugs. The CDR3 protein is CASSLADLGYGYTF. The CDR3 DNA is TGTGCCAGCAGCTTAGCCGACCTAGGCTATGGCTACACCTTC.